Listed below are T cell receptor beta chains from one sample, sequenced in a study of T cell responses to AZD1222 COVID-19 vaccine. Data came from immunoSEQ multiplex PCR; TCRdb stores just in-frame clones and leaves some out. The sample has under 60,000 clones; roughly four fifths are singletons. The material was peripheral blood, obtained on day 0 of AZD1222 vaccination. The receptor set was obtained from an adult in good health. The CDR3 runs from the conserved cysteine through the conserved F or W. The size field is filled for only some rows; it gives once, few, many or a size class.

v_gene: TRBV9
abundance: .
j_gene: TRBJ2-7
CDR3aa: CASSVGAGAGKEGEQYF

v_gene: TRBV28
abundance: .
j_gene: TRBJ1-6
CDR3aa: CASSAEQGAYSPLHF

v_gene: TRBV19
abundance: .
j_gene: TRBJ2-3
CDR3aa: CASGQGLDTQYF

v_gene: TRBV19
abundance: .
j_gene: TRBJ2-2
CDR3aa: CASSTLQGMSGTGELFF

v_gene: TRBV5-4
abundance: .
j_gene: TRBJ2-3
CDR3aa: CASSPGLAGGLDTQYF

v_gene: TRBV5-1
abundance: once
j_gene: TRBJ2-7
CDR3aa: CASSLGPRGDYEQYF

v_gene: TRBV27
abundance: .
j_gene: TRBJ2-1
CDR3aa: CASYLLGRKAEQFF

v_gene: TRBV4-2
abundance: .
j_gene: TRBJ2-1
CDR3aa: CASSQLTSGGANEQFF

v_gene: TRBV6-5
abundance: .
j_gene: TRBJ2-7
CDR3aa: CASSYPGRGAGEQYF

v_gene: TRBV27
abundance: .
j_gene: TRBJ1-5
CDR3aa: CASSMDGPMTNQPQHF

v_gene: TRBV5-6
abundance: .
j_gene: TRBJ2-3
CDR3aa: CASSLAGTGADTQYF

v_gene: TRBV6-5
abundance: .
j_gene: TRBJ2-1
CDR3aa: CASRSYRSRDSFF

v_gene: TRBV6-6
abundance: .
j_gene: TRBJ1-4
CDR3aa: CASSRQGADQNEKLFF

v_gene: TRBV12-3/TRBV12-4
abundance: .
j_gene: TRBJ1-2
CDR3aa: CASRLPGQNYTF

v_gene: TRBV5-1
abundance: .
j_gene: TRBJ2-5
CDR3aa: CASSLVQGDGETQYF

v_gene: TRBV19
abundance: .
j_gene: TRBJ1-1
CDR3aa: CASSTGQGLNTEAFF

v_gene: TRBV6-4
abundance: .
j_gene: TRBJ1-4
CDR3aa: CASRIWVELFF

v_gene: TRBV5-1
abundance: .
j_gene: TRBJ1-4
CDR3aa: CASSLGNEKLFF

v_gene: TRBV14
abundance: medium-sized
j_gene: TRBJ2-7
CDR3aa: CASSQDSVYGQYF

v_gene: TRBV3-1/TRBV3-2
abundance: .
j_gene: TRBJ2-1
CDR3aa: CASSQVGGRSASNEQFF

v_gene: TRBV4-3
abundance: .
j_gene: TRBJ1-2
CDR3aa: CASSQEARDYGYTF

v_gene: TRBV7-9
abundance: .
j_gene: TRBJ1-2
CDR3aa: CASSLARGIMDGYTF

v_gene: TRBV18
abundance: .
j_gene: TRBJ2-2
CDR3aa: CASSSTGELFF

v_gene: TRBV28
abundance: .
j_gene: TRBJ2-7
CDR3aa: CASSPPGLAGREQYF

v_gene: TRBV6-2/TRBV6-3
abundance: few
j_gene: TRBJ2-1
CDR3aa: CASSYGSGSYNEQFF

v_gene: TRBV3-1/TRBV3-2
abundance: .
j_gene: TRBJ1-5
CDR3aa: CASSQAHGQGGNQPQHF

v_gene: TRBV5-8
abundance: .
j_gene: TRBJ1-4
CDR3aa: CASSDGSGTANEKLFF

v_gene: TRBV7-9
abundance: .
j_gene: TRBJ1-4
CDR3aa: CASSPWTGFNEKLFF

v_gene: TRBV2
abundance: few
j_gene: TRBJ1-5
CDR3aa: CASKRGISNQPQHF

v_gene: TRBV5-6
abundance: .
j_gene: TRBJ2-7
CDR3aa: CASSLQGAAGYEQYF

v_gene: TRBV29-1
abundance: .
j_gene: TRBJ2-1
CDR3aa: CSVRGAGGPRNEQFF

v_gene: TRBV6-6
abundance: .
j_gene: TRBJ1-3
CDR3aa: CASSYSSGGSGNTIYF

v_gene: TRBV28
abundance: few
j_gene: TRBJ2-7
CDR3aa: CASSNTGGRNEQYF

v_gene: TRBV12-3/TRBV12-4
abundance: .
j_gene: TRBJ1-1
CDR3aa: CASSFATGRSAFF

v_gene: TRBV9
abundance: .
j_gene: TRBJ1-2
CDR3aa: CASSAAYGYTF

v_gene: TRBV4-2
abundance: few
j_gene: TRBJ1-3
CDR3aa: CASSQEWKGRGQINSGNTIYF

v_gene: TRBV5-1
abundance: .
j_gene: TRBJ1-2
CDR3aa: CASSSEIQGANYGYTF

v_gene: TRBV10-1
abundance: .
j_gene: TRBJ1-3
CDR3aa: CATIGRRESGNTIYF

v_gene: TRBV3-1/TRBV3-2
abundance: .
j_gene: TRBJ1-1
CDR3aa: CARSILTEQGAMYTEAFF

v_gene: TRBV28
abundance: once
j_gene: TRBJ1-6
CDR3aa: CASMEGGFNSPLHF

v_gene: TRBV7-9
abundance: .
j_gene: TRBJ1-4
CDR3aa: CASSFRGKLFF

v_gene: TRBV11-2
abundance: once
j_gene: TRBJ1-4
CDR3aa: CASSSQGGRANEKLFF

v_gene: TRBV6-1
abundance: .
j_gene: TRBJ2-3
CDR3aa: CASSEDQWAQGTQYF

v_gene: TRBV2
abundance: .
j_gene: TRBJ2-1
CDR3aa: CASRYLANSYNEQFF

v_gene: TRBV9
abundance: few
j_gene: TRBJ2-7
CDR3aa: CASSGDGYEQYF

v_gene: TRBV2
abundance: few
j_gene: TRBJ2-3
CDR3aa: CASRETGDTQYF